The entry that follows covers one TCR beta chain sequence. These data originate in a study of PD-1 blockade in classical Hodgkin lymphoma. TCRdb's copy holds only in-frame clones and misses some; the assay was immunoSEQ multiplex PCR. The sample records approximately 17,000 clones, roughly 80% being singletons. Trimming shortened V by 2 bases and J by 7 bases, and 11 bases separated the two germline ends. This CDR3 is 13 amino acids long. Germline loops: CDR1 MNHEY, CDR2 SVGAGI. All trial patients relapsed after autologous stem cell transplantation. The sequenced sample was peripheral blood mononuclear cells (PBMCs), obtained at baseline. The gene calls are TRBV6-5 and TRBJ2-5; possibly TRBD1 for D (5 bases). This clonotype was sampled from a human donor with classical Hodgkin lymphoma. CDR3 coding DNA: TGTGCCAGCAGTTACGGGGCGTCCGGGACCCAGTACTTC. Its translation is CASSYGASGTQYF.